A selection of T cell receptor beta chains follows, all from one sample in a study of T cells in Graves' hyperthyroidism and ophthalmopathy. Via MiXCR, TCRdb re-called the multiplex PCR reads, giving one row per CDR3 protein. The table has around 350,000 distinct CDR3 sequences, approximately 15% seen once. The sequenced sample consisted of blood. These receptors were taken from a woman under 30 with Graves' hyperthyroidism that later progressed to Graves' ophthalmopathy. Each CDR3 is given with its conserved first and last residue.

cdr3_length: 16
v_call: TRBV7-9
cdr3_aa: CASSSHLQGTGNTIYF

cdr3_length: 15
v_call: TRBV2
cdr3_aa: CASSESTGALGGYTF

cdr3_length: 18
v_call: TRBV6-5
cdr3_aa: CASSYPYTGLNSNQPQHF

cdr3_length: 13
v_call: TRBV3-1
cdr3_aa: CASSQVAGNTIYF

cdr3_length: 19
v_call: TRBV7-3
cdr3_aa: CASSLGAPRRFSGIREQYF

cdr3_length: 13
v_call: TRBV10-3
cdr3_aa: CATSEQGANGYTF

cdr3_length: 16
v_call: TRBV6-2/TRBV6-3
cdr3_aa: CASRDYSWYSNQPQHF

cdr3_length: 12
v_call: TRBV10-3
cdr3_aa: CASTGTNTEAFF

cdr3_length: 12
v_call: TRBV9
cdr3_aa: CASSVDGAKQYF

cdr3_length: 16
v_call: TRBV27
cdr3_aa: CASRRTSGSYSGELFF

cdr3_length: 14
v_call: TRBV6-2/TRBV6-3
cdr3_aa: CASSYTGGRQPQHF

cdr3_length: 17
v_call: TRBV11-2
cdr3_aa: CASSHGRLGDRNHEQYF

cdr3_length: 9
v_call: TRBV20-1
cdr3_aa: CSATYGYTF

cdr3_length: 18
v_call: TRBV7-9
cdr3_aa: CASSLSPLGGGIQDTQYF

cdr3_length: 19
v_call: TRBV4-1
cdr3_aa: CASSPLPPPGQGAESPLHF

cdr3_length: 15
v_call: TRBV7-9
cdr3_aa: CASSLIPDREYEQYF

cdr3_length: 14
v_call: TRBV12-3/TRBV12-4
cdr3_aa: CASSLERTHNEQFF

cdr3_length: 17
v_call: TRBV29-1
cdr3_aa: CSVEPTLLAGAYNEQFF

cdr3_length: 18
v_call: TRBV3-1
cdr3_aa: CASSQDLGTLADQETQYF

cdr3_length: 16
v_call: TRBV6-1
cdr3_aa: CASSPRDASGANVLTF

cdr3_length: 17
v_call: TRBV6-7
cdr3_aa: CASSYSKKQGVREKLFF

cdr3_length: 14
v_call: TRBV19
cdr3_aa: CASTEGARSYGYTF

cdr3_length: 11
v_call: TRBV6-2/TRBV6-3
cdr3_aa: CASSYGYTQYF

cdr3_length: 14
v_call: TRBV6-1
cdr3_aa: CASSEAPGLDEAFF

cdr3_length: 14
v_call: TRBV5-1
cdr3_aa: CASSPTGLSSPLHF

cdr3_length: 14
v_call: TRBV6-5
cdr3_aa: CASSYSPPSGELFF

cdr3_length: 14
v_call: TRBV2
cdr3_aa: CASSALIDRGEAFF

cdr3_length: 10
v_call: TRBV20-1
cdr3_aa: CSAEDYEQYF

cdr3_length: 17
v_call: TRBV2
cdr3_aa: CASSVSGSGTKTYEQYF

cdr3_length: 13
v_call: TRBV19
cdr3_aa: CASNEGMVYGYTF

cdr3_length: 14
v_call: TRBV11-1
cdr3_aa: CASSPETGRNEQFF

cdr3_length: 15
v_call: TRBV10-3
cdr3_aa: CASAAEGQGPHEQYF